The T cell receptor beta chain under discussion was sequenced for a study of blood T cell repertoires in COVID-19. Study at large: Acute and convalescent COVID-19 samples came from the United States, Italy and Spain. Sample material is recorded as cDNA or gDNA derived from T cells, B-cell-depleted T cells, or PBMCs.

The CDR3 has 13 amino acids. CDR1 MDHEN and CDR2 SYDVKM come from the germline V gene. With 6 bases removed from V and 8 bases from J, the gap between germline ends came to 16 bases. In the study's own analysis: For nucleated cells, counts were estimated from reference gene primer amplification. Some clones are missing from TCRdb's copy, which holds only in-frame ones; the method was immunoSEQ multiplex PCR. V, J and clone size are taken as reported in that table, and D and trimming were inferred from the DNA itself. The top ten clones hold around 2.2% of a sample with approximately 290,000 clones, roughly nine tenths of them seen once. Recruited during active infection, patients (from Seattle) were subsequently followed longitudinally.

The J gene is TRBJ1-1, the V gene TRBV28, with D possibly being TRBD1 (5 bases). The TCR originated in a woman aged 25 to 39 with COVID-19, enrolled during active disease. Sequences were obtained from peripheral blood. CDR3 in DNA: TGTGCCAGCAGCGATTTTGGGGGAGGAGAAGCTTTCTTT. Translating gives CASSDFGGGEAFF.